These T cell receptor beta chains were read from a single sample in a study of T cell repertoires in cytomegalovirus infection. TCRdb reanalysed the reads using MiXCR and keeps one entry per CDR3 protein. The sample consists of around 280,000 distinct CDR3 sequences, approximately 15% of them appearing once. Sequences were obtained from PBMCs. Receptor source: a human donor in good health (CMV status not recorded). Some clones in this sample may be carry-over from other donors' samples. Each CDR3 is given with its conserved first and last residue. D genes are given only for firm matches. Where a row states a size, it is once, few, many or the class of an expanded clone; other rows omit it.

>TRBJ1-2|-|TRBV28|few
CASSFGRGGVYGYTF
TGTGCCAGCAGTTTCGGCAGGGGTGGAGTCTATGGCTACACCTTC
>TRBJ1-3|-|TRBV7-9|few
CASSLAGAAGGNTIYF
TGTGCCAGCAGCTTAGCGGGGGCGGCCGGTGGAAACACCATATATTTT
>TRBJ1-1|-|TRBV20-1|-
CSARSDRARGTEAFF
TGCAGTGCTAGAAGTGACAGAGCCCGGGGGACTGAAGCTTTCTTT
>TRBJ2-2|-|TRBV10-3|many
CAIHSGPQNTGELFF
TGTGCCATCCACTCGGGGCCTCAAAACACCGGGGAGCTGTTTTTT
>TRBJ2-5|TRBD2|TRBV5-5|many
CASSLNGRAQETQYF
TGTGCCAGCAGCTTGAACGGGAGGGCCCAAGAGACCCAGTACTTC
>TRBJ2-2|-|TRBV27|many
CASSLSPGRNTGELFF
TGTGCCAGCAGTTTATCACCCGGGAGAAACACCGGGGAGCTGTTTTTT
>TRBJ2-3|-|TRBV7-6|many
CASSLDGAQPDTQYF
TGTGCCAGCAGCTTAGACGGGGCGCAACCAGATACGCAGTATTTT
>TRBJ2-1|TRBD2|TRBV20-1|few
CSARGLAGGDLYNEQFF
TGCAGTGCTAGAGGACTAGCGGGGGGGGACCTGTACAATGAGCAGTTCTTC
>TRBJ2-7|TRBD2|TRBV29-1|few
CSTRTSGGNYEQYF
TGCAGCACTCGGACTAGCGGGGGGAACTACGAGCAGTACTTC
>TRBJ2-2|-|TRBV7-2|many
CASSLGGRGGTGELFF
TGTGCCAGCAGCTTAGGGGGCAGGGGTGGCACCGGGGAGCTGTTTTTT
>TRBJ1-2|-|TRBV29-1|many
CSVAPTNYGYTF
TGCAGCGTTGCCCCGACAAACTATGGCTACACCTTC
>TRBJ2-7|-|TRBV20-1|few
CSARDRHRGVYEQYF
TGCAGTGCTAGAGATCGGCATCGCGGTGTCTACGAGCAGTACTTC
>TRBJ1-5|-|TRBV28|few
CASSLRQVVNQPQHF
TGTGCCAGCAGTTTACGTCAGGTGGTTAATCAGCCCCAGCATTTT
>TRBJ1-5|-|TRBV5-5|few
CASSSGSVTDQPQHF
TGTGCCAGCAGCTCGGGGTCAGTTACCGATCAGCCCCAGCATTTT
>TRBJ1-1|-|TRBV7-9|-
CASSLVIGYRDTEAFF
TGTGCCAGCAGCTTAGTGATTGGGTACAGGGACACTGAAGCTTTCTTT
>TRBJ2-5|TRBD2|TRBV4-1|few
CASSREWGGVQETQYF
TGCGCCAGCAGCCGAGAATGGGGAGGGGTGCAAGAGACCCAGTACTTC
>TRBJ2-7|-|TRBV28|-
CASSLEASFSYEQYF
TGTGCCAGCAGTTTAGAGGCTAGCTTCTCCTACGAGCAGTACTTC
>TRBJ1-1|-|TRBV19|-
CASSSPEGLEAFF
TGTGCCAGTAGTAGCCCTGAGGGCCTCGAAGCTTTCTTT
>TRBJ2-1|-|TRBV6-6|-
CASGEAYNEQFF
TGTGCCAGCGGGGAAGCCTACAATGAGCAGTTCTTC
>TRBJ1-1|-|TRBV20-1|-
CSATGDGYRAVTEAFF
TGCAGTGCTACTGGGGATGGTTACAGGGCGGTAACTGAAGCTTTCTTT
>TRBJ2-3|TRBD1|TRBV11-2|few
CASSSLGQGIDTQYF
TGTGCCAGCAGTTCCTTGGGACAGGGAATAGATACGCAGTATTTT
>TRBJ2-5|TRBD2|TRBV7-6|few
CAGVLAGVETQYF
TGTGCCGGCGTTTTAGCGGGAGTTGAGACCCAGTACTTC
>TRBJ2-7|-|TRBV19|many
CASSIRGPLYEQYF
TGTGCCAGTAGTATCCGCGGGCCTCTCTACGAGCAGTACTTC
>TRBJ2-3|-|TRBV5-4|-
CASGGVPSDTQYF
TGTGCCAGTGGGGGCGTGCCGTCGGATACGCAGTATTTT
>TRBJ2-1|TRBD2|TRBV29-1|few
CSVEGGAGGLAGDNEQFF
TGCAGCGTTGAAGGAGGGGCGGGCGGACTAGCGGGGGACAATGAGCAGTTCTTC
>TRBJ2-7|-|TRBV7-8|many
CASSLFQGPSYEQYF
TGTGCCAGCAGCTTATTCCAGGGGCCTTCCTACGAGCAGTACTTC
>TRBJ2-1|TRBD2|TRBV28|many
CASTQLLAGVPSYNEQFF
TGTGCCAGCACCCAACTACTAGCGGGAGTCCCCTCCTACAATGAGCAGTTCTTC
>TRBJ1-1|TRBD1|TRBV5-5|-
CASSSPHRGNTEAFF
TGTGCCAGCAGCTCCCCCCACAGGGGGAACACTGAAGCTTTCTTT
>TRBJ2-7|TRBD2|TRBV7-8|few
CASSYMRGSGEQYF
TGTGCCAGCAGCTACATGCGGGGTAGCGGGGAGCAGTACTTC
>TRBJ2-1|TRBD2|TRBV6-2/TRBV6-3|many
CASSYADGRAWEFF
TGTGCCAGCAGTTACGCGGACGGGAGGGCCTGGGAGTTCTTC
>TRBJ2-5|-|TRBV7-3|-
CASSLTTEQETQYF
TGTGCCAGCAGCTTAACAACAGAACAAGAGACCCAGTACTTC
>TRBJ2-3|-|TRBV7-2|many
CASSAYRTDTQYF
TGTGCCAGCAGCGCCTACCGCACAGATACGCAGTATTTT
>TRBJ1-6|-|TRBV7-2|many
CASSPNGANLNSPLHF
TGTGCCAGCAGCCCTAACGGGGCGAACCTTAATTCACCCCTCCACTTT
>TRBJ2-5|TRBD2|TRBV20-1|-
CSAQNPRGTSGHEETQYF
TGCAGTGCCCAAAACCCGAGAGGGACTAGCGGGCACGAAGAGACCCAGTACTTC
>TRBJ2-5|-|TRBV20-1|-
CSADSPEYF
TGCAGTGCTGACAGCCCGGAGTACTTC
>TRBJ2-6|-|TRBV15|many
CATSRDQRGANVLTF
TGTGCCACCAGCAGAGATCAGAGGGGGGCCAACGTCCTGACTTTC
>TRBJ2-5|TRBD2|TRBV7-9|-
CASSTPGLAPQETQYF
TGTGCCAGCAGCACCCCGGGACTAGCCCCCCAAGAGACCCAGTACTTC
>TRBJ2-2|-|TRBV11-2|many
CASSAQGGSTGELFF
TGTGCCAGCAGCGCCCAGGGGGGGAGCACCGGGGAGCTGTTTTTT
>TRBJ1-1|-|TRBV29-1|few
CSVSTGKTPFAEAFF
TGCAGCGTTTCGACGGGTAAGACCCCGTTCGCTGAAGCTTTCTTT
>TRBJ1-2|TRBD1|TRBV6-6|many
CASSQGDYGYTF
TGTGCCAGCAGCCAGGGGGACTATGGCTACACCTTC
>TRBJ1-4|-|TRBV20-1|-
CSALSATNEKLFF
TGCAGTGCCCTCAGTGCAACTAATGAAAAACTGTTTTTT
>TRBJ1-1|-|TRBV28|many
CASYPRGDTEAFF
TGTGCCAGCTACCCCCGGGGGGACACTGAAGCTTTCTTT
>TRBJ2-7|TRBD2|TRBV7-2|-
CATSGGGNYEQYF
TGTGCCACCTCGGGGGGAGGGAACTACGAGCAGTACTTC
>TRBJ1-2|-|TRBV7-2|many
CASSEDRTNYGYTF
TGTGCCAGCAGCGAGGACAGAACTAACTATGGCTACACCTTC
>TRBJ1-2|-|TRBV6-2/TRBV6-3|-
CASSDTTGPRYGYTF
TGTGCCAGCAGCGATACGACAGGCCCCCGCTATGGCTACACCTTC
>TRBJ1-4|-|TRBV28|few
CASSLGWANEKLFF
TGTGCCAGCAGTTTAGGTTGGGCTAATGAAAAACTGTTTTTT
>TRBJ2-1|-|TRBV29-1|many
CSVLTVLAGYNEQFF
TGCAGCGTTTTGACTGTACTCGCAGGATACAATGAGCAGTTCTTC
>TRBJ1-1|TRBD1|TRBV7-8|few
CASSTRRGTPTQGDTEAFF
TGTGCCAGCAGCACCCGCAGGGGGACACCGACCCAAGGGGACACTGAAGCTTTCTTT
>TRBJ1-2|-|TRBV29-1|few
CSVQLQVSRGYTF
TGCAGCGTTCAATTACAGGTGTCTCGCGGCTACACCTTC
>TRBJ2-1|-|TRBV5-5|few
CASSLGYNNEQFF
TGTGCCAGCAGCTTGGGGTACAACAATGAGCAGTTCTTC
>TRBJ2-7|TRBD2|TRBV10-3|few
CAISARLATSEQYF
TGTGCCATCAGTGCCCGACTAGCGACTTCCGAGCAGTACTTC
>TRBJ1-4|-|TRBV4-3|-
CASSQDGLPNEKLFF
TGCGCCAGCAGCCAAGATGGGTTGCCGAATGAAAAACTGTTTTTT
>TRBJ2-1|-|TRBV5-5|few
CASSFSGFPNLLSYNEQFF
TGTGCCAGCAGCTTTTCGGGATTCCCAAATCTCCTGTCCTACAATGAGCAGTTCTTC